The sequence of this TCR beta chain was determined in a study of T cells in Graves' hyperthyroidism and ophthalmopathy. Whole-study context: Peripheral blood collection took place at initial diagnosis, before any treatment.

Fresh peripheral blood, approximately 10 ml, was the source of the PBMCs. In germline, CDR1 is LNHDA, CDR2 SQIVND (reference sequence). The CDR3 has 15 amino acids. V was clipped by 6 bases and J by 2 bases, with 14 bases between them. This clonotype was counted ten times or more. The source material, RNA transcripts, was used to amplify TCR beta CDR3 regions. In the first-round RT-PCR of the TCR CDR3, the HTBI primer set was used. TCRdb re-analysed the multiplex PCR reads in MiXCR, keeping a single row per CDR3 protein. The sample carries 450,000 to 650,000 distinct CDR3 sequences, around 20% recorded once.

The sequence derives from a man between 18 and 29 years old with Graves' hyperthyroidism. Sequences were obtained from blood. This rearrangement joins TRBV19 to TRBJ1-5; D not resolved. CDR3 sequence reads: CASSLGWTGNQPQHF. CDR3 bases: TGTGCCAGTAGCCTGGGCTGGACCGGCAATCAGCCCCAGCATTTT.